This T cell receptor (beta chain) was observed in a study of T cell responses to AZD1222 COVID-19 vaccine. Study observations and caveats: Researchers report vaccine-associated CD4 TCRs spanning spike, with dominance at 160-218 and 743-854. Elevations in Spike-specific TCR breadth and depth followed administration of two AZD1222 doses. Repertoires were obtained solely post-peak T cell response.

Assay used: immunoSEQ multiplex PCR; TCRdb lists only in-frame clones, some missing. The data show 130,000 to 150,000 clones, with roughly nine tenths seen just once and 3.5% to 4% held by the top ten. Regarding this clone: Its antigen is not known.

The V end lost 2 bases, the J end lost 11 bases, and 12 bases lay between the germline ends. Germline-derived CDR1 and CDR2 are MNHNY and SVGAGI (reference sequence). The CDR3 is 12 amino acids. The V and J genes are TRBV6-6 and TRBJ1-1; D perhaps matches TRBD1 (5 bases). This TCR was recovered from an adult who received the AZD1222 COVID-19 vaccine. Material: peripheral blood, obtained 28 days after the second AZD1222 dose. CDR3 nucleotide sequence: TGTGCCAGCAGTTACGGTAGGCAGGGCGCTTTCTTT. Translating gives CASSYGRQGAFF.